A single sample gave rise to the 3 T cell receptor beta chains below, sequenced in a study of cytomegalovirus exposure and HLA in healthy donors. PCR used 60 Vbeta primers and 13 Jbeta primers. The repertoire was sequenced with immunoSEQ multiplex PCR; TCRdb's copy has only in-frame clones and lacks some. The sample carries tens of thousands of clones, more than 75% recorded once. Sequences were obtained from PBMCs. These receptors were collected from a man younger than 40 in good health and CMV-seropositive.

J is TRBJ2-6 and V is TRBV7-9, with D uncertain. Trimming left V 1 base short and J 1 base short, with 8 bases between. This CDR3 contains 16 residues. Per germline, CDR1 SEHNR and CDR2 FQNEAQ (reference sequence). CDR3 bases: TGTGCCAGCAGCTTAGGCGGCGAGTCTGGGGCCAACGTCCTGACTTTC. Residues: CASSLGGESGANVLTF.

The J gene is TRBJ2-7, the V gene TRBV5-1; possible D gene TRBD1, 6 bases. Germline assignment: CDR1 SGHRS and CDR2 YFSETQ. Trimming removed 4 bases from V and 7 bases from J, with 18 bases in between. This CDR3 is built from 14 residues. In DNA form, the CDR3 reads TGCGCCAGCAGCCTCTCGGCAGGGGCGAGAGAGCAGTACTTC. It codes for CASSLSAGAREQYF. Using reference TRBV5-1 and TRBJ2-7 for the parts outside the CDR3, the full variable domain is KAGVTQTPRYLIKTRGQQVTLSCSPISGHRSVSWYQQTPGQGLQFLFEYFSETQRNKGNFPGRFSGRQFSNSRSEMNVSTLELGDSALYLCASSLSAGAREQYFGPGTRLTVT.

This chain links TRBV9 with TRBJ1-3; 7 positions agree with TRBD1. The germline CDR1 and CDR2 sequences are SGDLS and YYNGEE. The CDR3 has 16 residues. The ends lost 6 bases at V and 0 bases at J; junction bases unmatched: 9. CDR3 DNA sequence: TGTGCCAGCACCTCCGGGACAGCGATCTCTGGAAACACCATATATTTT. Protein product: CASTSGTAISGNTIYF. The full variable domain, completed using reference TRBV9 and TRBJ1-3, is DSGVTQTPKHLITATGQRVTLRCSPRSGDLSVYWYQQSLDQGLQFLIQYYNGEERAKGNILERFSAQQFPDLHSELNLSSLELGDSALYFCASTSGTAISGNTIYFGEGSWLTVV.